This entry lists 25 T cell receptor beta chains sequenced from one sample in a study of OX40 agonist ivuxolimab in advanced cancers. The data were produced by immunoSEQ multiplex PCR, yet TCRdb's version contains in-frame clones alone and is incomplete. In the table there are about 74,000 clones, approximately 88% of which are singletons. Sample: CD4+ or CD8+ T cells sorted from blood, taken in a trial of the OX40 agonist ivuxolimab. The receptors were gathered from an adult with an advanced solid tumor such as melanoma, head and neck, liver or kidney cancer.

V gene TRBV9 combines with J gene TRBJ2-5; D possibly corresponds to TRBD2 (5 bases). There are 13 residues in the CDR3. Germline lookup yields CDR1 SGDLS and CDR2 YYNGEE. The V end was cut by 3 bases, the J end by 0 bases, with 6 bases between. The CDR3, as DNA: TGTGCCAGCAGCGCGGGGTACCAAGAGACCCAGTACTTC. Translated, it gives CASSAGYQETQYF.

The chain couples TRBV7-2 to TRBJ2-3; 7 nucleotides align to TRBD2. The trim removed 2 bases at V and 2 bases at J, leaving 4 bases unmatched. The CDR3 length is 15 residues. Germline assignment: CDR1 SGHTA and CDR2 FQGNSA. In nucleotides, the CDR3 is TGTGCCAGCAGCTTAAGCGGGATAAACACAGATACGCAGTATTTT. Protein sequence: CASSLSGINTDTQYF.

The CDR3 region is CASRPTSGWAGELFF. Written as DNA, the CDR3 is TGTGCCAGCAGACCGACTAGCGGGTGGGCCGGGGAGCTGTTTTTT. The rearrangement uses TRBV7-6 and TRBJ2-2; 10 bases fit TRBD2. Trimming cost V 6 bases and J 6 bases; bases outside gene matches: 7. There are 15 residues in the CDR3. Looked up from germline, CDR1 is SGHVS and CDR2 is FNYEAQ.

This chain uses TRBV5-1 with TRBJ1-3; possibly TRBD1 for D (5 bases). The germline CDR1 and CDR2 sequences are SGHRS and YFSETQ. The V and J ends lost 0 bases and 6 bases respectively, with 22 bases between them. This CDR3 contains 18 residues. CDR3 sequence reads: CASSLEPQGLSFANTIYF. Written as DNA, the CDR3 is TGCGCCAGCAGCTTGGAACCCCAGGGACTGAGTTTTGCAAACACCATATATTTT.

This clone was picked up a small number of times. The chain combines TRBV5-8 with TRBJ1-4, with a possible D match to TRBD1 (5 bases). Germline CDR1 SGHTS, CDR2 YDEGEE. V was shortened by 4 bases and J by 8 bases, with 15 bases between the two germline ends. The CDR3 has 14 residues. CDR3 DNA sequence: TGTGCCAGCAGCCCGGGGCTGAGCGAGGAAAAACTGTTTTTT. Encoded protein: CASSPGLSEEKLFF. Full variable domain (remainder filled in from reference TRBV5-8 and TRBJ1-4): EAGVTQSPTHLIKTRGQQATLRCSPISGHTSVYWYQQALGLGLQFLLWYDEGEERNRGNFPPRFSGRQFPNYSSELNVNALELEDSALYLCASSPGLSEEKLFFGSGTQLSVL.

The J gene is TRBJ1-2, the V gene TRBV19; D is unclear. Trimming stripped 11 bases from V and 4 bases from J, with 17 bases between. Germline V lookup: CDR1 LNHDA, CDR2 SQIVND (reference sequence). CDR3 length equals 13 residues. In DNA form, the CDR3 reads TGTGCCGTGAGAAGTGATGTATCCTATGGCTACACCTTC. Translating gives CAVRSDVSYGYTF.

This sequence joins TRBV6-1 and TRBJ1-3; D possibly corresponds to TRBD1 (5 bases). V gave up 0 bases and J gave up 2 bases, with 11 bases separating them. The CDR3 sequence is 16 residues long. Germline CDR1 and CDR2: MNHNS and SASEGT. CDR3 in amino acids: CASSEAGGVTGNTIYF. CDR3 coding DNA: TGTGCCAGCAGTGAAGCAGGAGGGGTTACTGGAAACACCATATATTTT.

The chain is built from TRBV5-6 and TRBJ2-7; D is undetermined. The germline gives CDR1 SGHDT, CDR2 YYEEEE. This CDR3 spans 14 amino acids. The V and J ends lost 2 bases and 0 bases respectively, with 9 bases between them. CDR3 loop: CASSFVQDSYEQYF. CDR3 nucleotides: TGTGCCAGCAGCTTTGTTCAGGACTCCTACGAGCAGTACTTC.

This rearrangement joins TRBV18 to TRBJ2-7, with D maybe TRBD1 (6 bases). This CDR3 spans 13 amino acids. Germline V gene sequence: CDR1 KGHSH, CDR2 LQKENI. Trimming took 4 bases from V and 2 from J, leaving 9 bases between them. In nucleotides, the CDR3 is TGTGCCAGCTCACAGGACAGAACCTACGAGCAGTACTTC. Encoded protein: CASSQDRTYEQYF.

The chain is built from TRBV7-6 and TRBJ2-7, with D perhaps matching TRBD1 (5 bases). The germline V gene encodes CDR1 SGHVS and CDR2 FNYEAQ. Trimming removed 6 bases at V and 3 bases at J, with 12 bases between. The CDR3 sequence is 13 residues long. The DNA of the CDR3 is TGTGCCAGCAGGGCCTCAGGGAACTACGAGCAGTACTTC. It specifies CASRASGNYEQYF. The full variable domain, its missing parts supplied by reference TRBV7-6 and TRBJ2-7, is GAGVSQSPRYKVTKRGQDVALRCDPISGHVSLYWYRQALGQGPEFLTYFNYEAQQDKSGLPNDRFSAERPEGSISTLTIQRTEQRDSAMYRCASRASGNYEQYFGPGTRLTVT.

J is TRBJ2-7 and V is TRBV11-2, with 9 bases aligning to TRBD1. The germline V gene encodes CDR1 SGHAT and CDR2 FQNNGV. The junction had 6 bases not matched to a gene; V was cut back by 5 bases and J by 1 base. The CDR3 covers 15 residues. The CDR3, as DNA: TGTGCCAGCAGCAACCTGGACAGGGGTTCCTACGAGCAGTACTTC. This sequence encodes CASSNLDRGSYEQYF.

The chain combines TRBV27 with TRBJ2-7, with TRBD1 matching 10 bases. Trimming took 10 bases from V and 3 from J; bases not matched to a gene: 3. The CDR3 is 12 amino acids. Germline assignment: CDR1 MNHEY and CDR2 SMNVEV (reference sequence). DNA for the CDR3: TGTGCCACTCGGGACAGGGGCTACGAGCAGTACTTC. Its translation is CATRDRGYEQYF.

The V call is TRBV19, the J call TRBJ1-5; D is unresolved. The V and J ends lost 3 bases and 4 bases respectively, with 7 bases between them. This CDR3 is 13 amino acids long. The V gene's germline CDR1 is LNHDA and CDR2 SQIVND (reference sequence). CDR3 sequence (DNA): TGTGCCAGTAGTATTGAGGTAAATCAGCCCCAGCATTTT. It is translated as CASSIEVNQPQHF.

This sequence joins TRBV11-1 and TRBJ2-1; 7 nucleotides agree with TRBD2. V was pared by 4 bases and J by 8 bases, with 2 bases of the junction left unmatched. This CDR3 is built from 12 residues. CDR1 is SGHAT, CDR2 FQDESV, per germline (reference sequence). CDR3 DNA sequence: TGTGCCAGCAGCTGGCTAGCGGATGAGCAGTTCTTC. Its translation: CASSWLADEQFF.

The chain has TRBV11-2 and TRBJ1-1; possibly TRBD1 for D (5 bases). The CDR3 has 17 amino acids. V gave up 5 bases and J gave up 1 base, with 20 bases separating them. CDR1 is SGHAT and CDR2 is FQNNGV in the germline V gene. The CDR3 sequence is CASSPNRPGRGNTEAFF. The CDR3 nucleotides read TGTGCCAGCAGCCCTAACCGCCCGGGACGAGGGAACACTGAAGCTTTCTTT.

This chain joins TRBV29-1 and TRBJ1-1; D gene uncertain. Trimming removed 5 bases at V and 1 base at J, with 11 bases between. Germline V CDR1 and CDR2: SQVTM, ANQGSEA. The CDR3 contains 13 residues. CDR3 bases: TGCAGCGTTCGGAAAATAGGGAACACTGAAGCTTTCTTT. Its protein is CSVRKIGNTEAFF.

This clone occurred once. This chain links TRBV7-6 with TRBJ2-7; the D is unclear. The CDR3 is made up of 14 amino acids. Trimming removed 5 bases at V and 5 bases at J, with 16 bases between. In germline, CDR1 is SGHVS, CDR2 FNYEAQ. CDR3 region: CASSPNEILDEQYF. The CDR3 nucleotides read TGTGCCAGCAGCCCGAACGAAATTCTAGACGAGCAGTACTTC.

The rearrangement links TRBV6-6 to TRBJ2-3; D gene unclear. Germline V lookup: CDR1 MNHNY, CDR2 SVGAGI (reference sequence). The ends were cut back, 2 bases at V and 4 bases at J, with 13 bases in the middle. The CDR3 length is 15 residues. The CDR3 loop reads CASSYARHSSDTQYF. The CDR3 bases are TGTGCCAGCAGTTACGCCCGACACAGTTCAGATACGCAGTATTTT.

This chain joins TRBV5-6 and TRBJ2-5; 8 bases map to TRBD1. CDR3 size: 14 residues. Per germline, CDR1 SGHDT and CDR2 YYEEEE. J lost 5 bases, V lost 0 bases, and 3 bases had no gene match. CDR3 coding DNA: TGTGCCAGCAGCTTGGCCAGGGGGCTGGAGACCCAGTACTTC. Translation gives CASSLARGLETQYF.

The rearrangement joins TRBV4-2 to TRBJ1-5; tentative D call: TRBD1 (5 bases). V gave up 1 base and J gave up 2 bases, with 12 bases separating them. CDR3 length: 16 residues. In germline, CDR1 is LGHNA, CDR2 YNFKEQ. The CDR3 DNA reads as TGTGCCAGCAGCCAAGTTCGGCAGGGCGGCAATCAGCCCCAGCATTTT. Translation gives CASSQVRQGGNQPQHF.

The chain is built from TRBV28 and TRBJ2-1; D unclear. This CDR3 region has 12 residues. In germline, CDR1 is MDHEN, CDR2 SYDVKM. V lost 3 bases and J lost 5, with 5 bases in between. CDR3 region: CASSFLHNEQFF. In DNA, the CDR3 is TGTGCCAGCAGTTTTCTACACAATGAGCAGTTCTTC.

The V call is TRBV7-9, the J call TRBJ1-2; 7 positions agree with TRBD1. CDR1 is SEHNR and CDR2 is FQNEAQ in the germline V gene (reference sequence). With 6 bases clipped from V and 5 bases from J, the junction kept 9 bases outside the gene matches. CDR3 size: 14 residues. In DNA form, the CDR3 reads TGTGCCAGCAGTTTCGGACAGGAAGCGTATGGCTACACCTTC. This codes for CASSFGQEAYGYTF. The entire variable domain, with the rest obtained from reference TRBV7-9 and TRBJ1-2, is as follows: DTGVSQNPRHKITKRGQNVTFRCDPISEHNRLYWYRQTLGQGPEFLTYFQNEAQLEKSRLLSDRFSAERPKGSFSTLEIQRTEQGDSAMYLCASSFGQEAYGYTFGSGTRLTVV.

This chain joins TRBV6-1 and TRBJ2-1; 13 bases align to TRBD2. This CDR3 comprises 18 residues. Looked up from germline, CDR1 is MNHNS and CDR2 is SASEGT. J was trimmed by 2 bases and V by 3 bases; bases with no gene match: 7. The CDR3 DNA follows: TGTGCCAGCAGTGAGCAAGGAGGACTAGCGGGAGCCTACAATGAGCAGTTCTTC. This gives the protein CASSEQGGLAGAYNEQFF.

This clone was recorded once. The V and J genes are TRBV19 and TRBJ2-7, with D unresolved. CDR3 size: 12 residues. V was pared by 5 bases and J by 3 bases, with 8 bases between. Looked up from germline, CDR1 is LNHDA and CDR2 is SQIVND (reference sequence). The CDR3 bases are TGTGCCAGTAGTTCGGACCGCTACGAGCAGTACTTC. As protein: CASSSDRYEQYF.

This clone has a handful of counts. This chain uses TRBV2 with TRBJ1-5; D is unclear. CDR3 length: 13 residues. Per the germline V gene, CDR1 is SNHLY and CDR2 is FYNNEI. V dropped 7 bases and J dropped 5 bases, with 12 bases sitting between them. The CDR3 nucleotides are TGTGCCAGCACCTGGTCGGTGGATCAGCCCCAGCATTTT. The encoded protein is CASTWSVDQPQHF.